Given below is one T cell receptor beta chain in context. Antigen unknown. Germline values: CDR1 SGHTA, CDR2 FQGNSA. The CDR3 extends over 13 amino acids. V lost 4 bases, J lost 4 bases, and 10 bases lay in between. Time point specified: patch test 1, 2 weeks after DPC sensitization. Treatment here: therapeutic diphenylcyclopropenone sensitization with weekly scalp DPC. TCRdb fed the RACE reads into MiXCR, producing one record per CDR3 protein. The sample has roughly 120,000 distinct CDR3 sequences, 9% to 14% seen once; the top ten hold over 1.1%. This sample is part of a study of human T cells and chemical hapten exposure. Study at large: In the roughly 24-week study, patients were dosed weekly with diphenylcyclopropenone on the scalp throughout. Study results and caveats: TCRs at high frequency, those above 1 in 1000, did not change with DPC sensitization.

This clonotype was obtained from a woman aged 45 to 65 with alopecia areata. Some clones in this sample may be carry-over from other donors' samples. Sequences were derived from whole blood, sampled in connection with sensitization to the hapten diphenylcyclopropenone (DPC). The chain has TRBV7-2 and TRBJ1-1; D is unresolved. The CDR3 loop is CASSSLGSTEAFF. The CDR3 DNA is TGTGCCAGCAGCTCCCTAGGGAGCACTGAAGCTTTCTTT.